A selection of T cell receptor beta chains follows, all from one sample in a study of CD8+ T cells in alopecia areata. Sequenced by immunoSEQ multiplex PCR; TCRdb stores in-frame clones only, minus some. In the table there are roughly 220,000 clones, 30% to 40% of which are singletons. The sample was CD4+ T cells sorted from blood, taken at approximately week 30, from a patient treated with tofacitinib. The source is a human donor with alopecia areata. Both conserved end residues are part of each CDR3. D genes are given only for firm matches. Clone size is shown for a subset of rows, as once, few, many or a class of expanded clone.

clone_size: few; d_call: TRBD1; v_call: TRBV7-9; j_call: TRBJ2-1; cdr3_nt: TGTGCCAGCAGCTCGACAGGGGGGAAAGTGCATGAGCAGTTCTTC; cdr3_aa: CASSSTGGKVHEQFF
clone_size: .; d_call: TRBD1; v_call: TRBV5-4; j_call: TRBJ1-2; cdr3_nt: TGTGCCAGCAGCTTGGCCGGTTTAGCAGGGGGCAATGGCTACACCTTC; cdr3_aa: CASSLAGLAGGNGYTF
clone_size: .; d_call: .; v_call: TRBV6-5; j_call: TRBJ2-1; cdr3_nt: TGTGCCAGCAGTTACTCGAATCATCGGAGTGAGCAGTTCTTC; cdr3_aa: CASSYSNHRSEQFF
clone_size: few; d_call: .; v_call: TRBV4-1; j_call: TRBJ2-7; cdr3_nt: TGCGCCAGCAGCCAAGTCGGGGCGTCCTACGAGCAGTACTTC; cdr3_aa: CASSQVGASYEQYF
clone_size: .; d_call: .; v_call: TRBV30; j_call: TRBJ1-2; cdr3_nt: TGTGCCTGGAGTAATCGAGGGTATGGCTACACCTTC; cdr3_aa: CAWSNRGYGYTF
clone_size: .; d_call: .; v_call: TRBV6-6; j_call: TRBJ2-5; cdr3_nt: TGTGCCAGCCGGGGGCTCGTTGAGACCCAGTACTTC; cdr3_aa: CASRGLVETQYF
clone_size: .; d_call: .; v_call: TRBV2; j_call: TRBJ2-3; cdr3_nt: TGTGCCAGCAGTGACCCCGACGATACGCAGTATTTT; cdr3_aa: CASSDPDDTQYF
clone_size: .; d_call: .; v_call: TRBV30; j_call: TRBJ1-2; cdr3_nt: TGTGCCTGGAGGACTAACTATGGCTACACCTTC; cdr3_aa: CAWRTNYGYTF
clone_size: few; d_call: .; v_call: TRBV28; j_call: TRBJ1-1; cdr3_nt: TGTGCCAGCACCCAAAACAGGGCTGGAGCTTTCTTT; cdr3_aa: CASTQNRAGAFF
clone_size: .; d_call: .; v_call: TRBV7-2; j_call: TRBJ2-1; cdr3_nt: TGTGCCAGCAGCACACGGTTGGACAGTTACAATGAGCAGTTCTTC; cdr3_aa: CASSTRLDSYNEQFF
clone_size: few; d_call: TRBD1; v_call: TRBV6-5; j_call: TRBJ2-7; cdr3_nt: TGTGCCAGCAGTTACGCCTGGACAGGAGGCTACGAGCAGTACTTC; cdr3_aa: CASSYAWTGGYEQYF
clone_size: .; d_call: TRBD1; v_call: TRBV5-6; j_call: TRBJ1-2; cdr3_nt: TGTGCCAGCAGCTTTGGGACAGCCCATGGCTACACCTTC; cdr3_aa: CASSFGTAHGYTF
clone_size: few; d_call: .; v_call: TRBV9; j_call: TRBJ2-6; cdr3_nt: TGTGCCAGCAGCTATGACCCCTCTGGGGCCAACGTCCTGACTTTC; cdr3_aa: CASSYDPSGANVLTF
clone_size: once; d_call: .; v_call: TRBV5-1; j_call: TRBJ2-1; cdr3_nt: TGCGCCAGCGGAGTGGGGGGACTGTACAATGAGCAGTTCTTC; cdr3_aa: CASGVGGLYNEQFF
clone_size: .; d_call: .; v_call: TRBV7-2; j_call: TRBJ2-7; cdr3_nt: TGTGCCAGCAGCCAGGTCGCGGGCTCCTACGAGCAGTACTTC; cdr3_aa: CASSQVAGSYEQYF
clone_size: .; d_call: .; v_call: TRBV5-4; j_call: TRBJ1-4; cdr3_nt: TGTGCCAGCAGCCTCACCCGACAAGGCGGTGAAAAACTGTTTTTT; cdr3_aa: CASSLTRQGGEKLFF
clone_size: .; d_call: .; v_call: TRBV2; j_call: TRBJ2-7; cdr3_nt: TGTGCCAGCAGTGCCCCGGGGGACGACTACGAGCAGTACTTC; cdr3_aa: CASSAPGDDYEQYF
clone_size: few; d_call: .; v_call: TRBV6-6; j_call: TRBJ1-5; cdr3_nt: TGTGCCAGCAGTTACGGCAATCAGCCCCAGCATTTT; cdr3_aa: CASSYGNQPQHF
clone_size: .; d_call: .; v_call: TRBV5-1; j_call: TRBJ2-5; cdr3_nt: TGCGCCAGCAGCTCACAAGAGACCCAGTACTTC; cdr3_aa: CASSSQETQYF
clone_size: .; d_call: .; v_call: TRBV18; j_call: TRBJ1-1; cdr3_nt: TGTGCCAGCTCACGACTGACAGACACTGAAGCTTTCTTT; cdr3_aa: CASSRLTDTEAFF
clone_size: .; d_call: TRBD1; v_call: TRBV27; j_call: TRBJ2-1; cdr3_nt: TGTGCCAGCAGTTTAGAGGGGGCGTCTGGAAATGAGCAGTTCTTC; cdr3_aa: CASSLEGASGNEQFF
clone_size: .; d_call: .; v_call: TRBV5-4; j_call: TRBJ1-1; cdr3_nt: TGTGCCAGCAGCCCGGCCGGGACACCTAGAGAAGCTTTCTTT; cdr3_aa: CASSPAGTPREAFF
clone_size: .; d_call: .; v_call: TRBV6-5; j_call: TRBJ1-1; cdr3_nt: TGTGCCAGCAGTACCCCCAGTGAAGCTTTCTTT; cdr3_aa: CASSTPSEAFF
clone_size: .; d_call: .; v_call: TRBV29-1; j_call: TRBJ1-1; cdr3_nt: TGCAGCGTTGTACAGATGAACACTGAAGCTTTCTTT; cdr3_aa: CSVVQMNTEAFF
clone_size: .; d_call: .; v_call: TRBV9; j_call: TRBJ1-2; cdr3_nt: TGTGCCAGCAGCGTCGAACCCCTCTATGGCTACACCTTC; cdr3_aa: CASSVEPLYGYTF
clone_size: few; d_call: .; v_call: TRBV11-3; j_call: TRBJ2-1; cdr3_nt: TGTGCCAGCAGCTTAGAGTGGGGCCAGCAGTTCTTC; cdr3_aa: CASSLEWGQQFF
clone_size: .; d_call: TRBD1; v_call: TRBV27; j_call: TRBJ1-2; cdr3_nt: TGTGCCAGCAGTCCAGGGGGGGGTAACTATGGCTACACCTTC; cdr3_aa: CASSPGGGNYGYTF
clone_size: .; d_call: TRBD1; v_call: TRBV5-1; j_call: TRBJ2-1; cdr3_nt: TGCGCCAGCAGCCACGGACAGGGGTTGAATGAGCAGTTCTTC; cdr3_aa: CASSHGQGLNEQFF
clone_size: .; d_call: TRBD1; v_call: TRBV6-1; j_call: TRBJ1-6; cdr3_nt: TGTGCCAGCAGCAGAACAGGGGGAGATTCACCCCTCCACTTT; cdr3_aa: CASSRTGGDSPLHF
clone_size: .; d_call: .; v_call: TRBV6-1; j_call: TRBJ1-1; cdr3_nt: TGTGCCAGCAGTGGTCAGGGTAAGACTGAAGCTTTCTTT; cdr3_aa: CASSGQGKTEAFF
clone_size: .; d_call: .; v_call: TRBV7-3; j_call: TRBJ2-5; cdr3_nt: TGTGCCAGCAGCTTAGACCCCTCCGGGAAGACCCAGTACTTC; cdr3_aa: CASSLDPSGKTQYF
clone_size: few; d_call: TRBD2; v_call: TRBV4-1; j_call: TRBJ2-1; cdr3_nt: TGCGCCAGCAGCGAAGAGAGGGGCGGGAGGAGGAATGAGCAGTTCTTC; cdr3_aa: CASSEERGGRRNEQFF
clone_size: once; d_call: TRBD1; v_call: TRBV30; j_call: TRBJ1-2; cdr3_nt: TGTGCCTGGAGTGTACAGGGGTTTGATGGCTACACCTTC; cdr3_aa: CAWSVQGFDGYTF
clone_size: few; d_call: .; v_call: TRBV4-1; j_call: TRBJ2-1; cdr3_nt: TGCGCCAGCAGCCTCGGCGCGGATGAGCAGTTCTTC; cdr3_aa: CASSLGADEQFF
clone_size: .; d_call: .; v_call: TRBV4-2; j_call: TRBJ1-2; cdr3_nt: TGTGCCAGCAGCCAGGGGCGGGAAAACTATGGCTACACCTTC; cdr3_aa: CASSQGRENYGYTF
clone_size: .; d_call: TRBD1; v_call: TRBV6-5; j_call: TRBJ1-2; cdr3_nt: TGTGCCAGCAGCCGGGACAGGGGGCTCTATGGCTACACCTTC; cdr3_aa: CASSRDRGLYGYTF
clone_size: .; d_call: .; v_call: TRBV5-1; j_call: TRBJ1-4; cdr3_nt: TGCGCCAGCAGCTTTGACGGGAATAATGAAAAACTGTTTTTT; cdr3_aa: CASSFDGNNEKLFF
clone_size: .; d_call: .; v_call: TRBV19; j_call: TRBJ1-5; cdr3_nt: TGTGCCAGTAGTATGAGACGGGACCCACAGCATTTT; cdr3_aa: CASSMRRDPQHF
clone_size: .; d_call: TRBD2; v_call: TRBV5-6; j_call: TRBJ2-1; cdr3_nt: TGTGCCAGCAGCTTGAGAAGGACTAGCGAGAAAGATGAGCAGTTCTTC; cdr3_aa: CASSLRRTSEKDEQFF
clone_size: .; d_call: TRBD1; v_call: TRBV2; j_call: TRBJ1-1; cdr3_nt: TGTGCCAGCAGTTTGACAGGGGAAGGACTTGAAGCTTTCTTT; cdr3_aa: CASSLTGEGLEAFF